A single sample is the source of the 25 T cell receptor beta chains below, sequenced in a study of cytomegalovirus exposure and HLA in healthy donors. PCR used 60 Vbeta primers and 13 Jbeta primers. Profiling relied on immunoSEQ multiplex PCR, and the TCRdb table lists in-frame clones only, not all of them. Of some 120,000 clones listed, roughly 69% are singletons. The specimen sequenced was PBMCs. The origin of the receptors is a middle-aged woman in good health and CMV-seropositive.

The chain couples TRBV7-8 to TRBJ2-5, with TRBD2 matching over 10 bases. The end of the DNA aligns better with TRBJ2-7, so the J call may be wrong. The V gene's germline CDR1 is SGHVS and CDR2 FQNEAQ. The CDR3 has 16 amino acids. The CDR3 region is CASSLVPSGGLYEQYF. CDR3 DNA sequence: TGTGCCAGCAGCTTAGTCCCTAGCGGGGGACTCTACGAGCAGTACTTC.

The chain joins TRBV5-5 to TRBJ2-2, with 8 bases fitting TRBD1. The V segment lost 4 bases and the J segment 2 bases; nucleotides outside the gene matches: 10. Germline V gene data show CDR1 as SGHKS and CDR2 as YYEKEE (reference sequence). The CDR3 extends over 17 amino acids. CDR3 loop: CASSELPGQANTGELFF. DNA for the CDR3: TGTGCCAGCAGCGAACTTCCGGGACAGGCAAACACCGGGGAGCTGTTTTTT.

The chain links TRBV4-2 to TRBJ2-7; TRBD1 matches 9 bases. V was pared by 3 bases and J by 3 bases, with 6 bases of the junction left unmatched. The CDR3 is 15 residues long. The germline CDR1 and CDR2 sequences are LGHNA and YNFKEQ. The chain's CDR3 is CASSQARQGVYEQYF. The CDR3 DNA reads TGTGCCAGCAGCCAGGCTAGACAGGGGGTCTACGAGCAGTACTTC.

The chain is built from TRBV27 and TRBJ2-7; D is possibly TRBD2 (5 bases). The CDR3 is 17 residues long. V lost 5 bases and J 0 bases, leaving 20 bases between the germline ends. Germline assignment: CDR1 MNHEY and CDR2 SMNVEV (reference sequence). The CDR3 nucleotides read TGTGCCAGCAGTGCTCTATTTGAGGGTAGGGACTCCTACGAGCAGTACTTC. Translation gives CASSALFEGRDSYEQYF.

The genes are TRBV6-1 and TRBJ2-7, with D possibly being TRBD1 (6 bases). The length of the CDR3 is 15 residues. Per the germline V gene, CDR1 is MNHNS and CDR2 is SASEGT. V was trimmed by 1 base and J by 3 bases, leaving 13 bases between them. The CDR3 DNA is TGTGCCAGCAGTGAAGAGGTGGACAGTAACTACGAGCAGTACTTC. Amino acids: CASSEEVDSNYEQYF.

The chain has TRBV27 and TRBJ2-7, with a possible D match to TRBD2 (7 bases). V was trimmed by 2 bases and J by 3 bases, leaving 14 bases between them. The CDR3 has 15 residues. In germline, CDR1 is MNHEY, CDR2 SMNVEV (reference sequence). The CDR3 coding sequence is TGTGCCAGCAGTTTAACGATGGGAGGGGGCTACGAGCAGTACTTC. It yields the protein CASSLTMGGGYEQYF.

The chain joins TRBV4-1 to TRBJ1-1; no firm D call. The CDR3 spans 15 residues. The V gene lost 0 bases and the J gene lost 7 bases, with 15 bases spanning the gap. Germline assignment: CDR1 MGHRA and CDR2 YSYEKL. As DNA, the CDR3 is TGCGCCAGCAGCCAAGAGGCCACGTGGCACCGTGAAGCTTTCTTT. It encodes CASSQEATWHREAFF.

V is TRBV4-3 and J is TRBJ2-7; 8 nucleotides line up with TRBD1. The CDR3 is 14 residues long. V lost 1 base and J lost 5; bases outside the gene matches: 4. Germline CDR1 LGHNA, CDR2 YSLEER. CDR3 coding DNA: TGCGCCAGCAGCCAAGGGACAGGGTCCCACGAGCAGTACTTC. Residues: CASSQGTGSHEQYF.

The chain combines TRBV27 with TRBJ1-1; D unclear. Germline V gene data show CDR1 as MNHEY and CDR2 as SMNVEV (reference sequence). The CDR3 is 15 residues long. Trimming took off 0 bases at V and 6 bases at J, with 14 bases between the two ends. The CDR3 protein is CASSLSRVGAPEAFF. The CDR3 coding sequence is TGTGCCAGCAGTTTATCGAGAGTTGGAGCCCCTGAAGCTTTCTTT.

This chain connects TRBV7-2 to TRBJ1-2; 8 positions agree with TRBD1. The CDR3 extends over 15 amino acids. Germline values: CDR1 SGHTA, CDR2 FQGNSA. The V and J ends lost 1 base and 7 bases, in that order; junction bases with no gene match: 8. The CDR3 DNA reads TGTGCCAGCAGCTTAGGCGGTCAGGGGGCGCTTGGCTACACCTTC. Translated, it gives CASSLGGQGALGYTF. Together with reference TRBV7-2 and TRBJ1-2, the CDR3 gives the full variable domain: GAGVSQSPSNKVTEKGKDVELRCDPISGHTALYWYRQSLGQGLEFLIYFQGNSAPDKSGLPSDRFSAERTGGSVSTLTIQRTQQEDSAVYLCASSLGGQGALGYTFGSGTRLTVV.

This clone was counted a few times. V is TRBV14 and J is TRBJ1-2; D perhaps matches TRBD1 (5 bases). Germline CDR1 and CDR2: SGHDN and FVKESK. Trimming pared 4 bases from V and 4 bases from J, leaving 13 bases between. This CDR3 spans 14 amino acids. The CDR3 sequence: CASSPLDSLYGYTF. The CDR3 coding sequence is TGTGCCAGCAGCCCCCTAGACAGCCTCTATGGCTACACCTTC.

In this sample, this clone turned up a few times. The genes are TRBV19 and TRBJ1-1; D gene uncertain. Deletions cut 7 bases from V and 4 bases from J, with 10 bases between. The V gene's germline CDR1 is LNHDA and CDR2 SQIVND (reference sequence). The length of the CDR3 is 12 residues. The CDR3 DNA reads TGTGCCAGTATGGTGGGAGGCACTGAAGCTTTCTTT. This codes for CASMVGGTEAFF.

CDR3 loop: CASSYSILANTEAFF. Written as DNA, the CDR3 is TGTGCCAGCAGTTACTCGATTTTGGCGAACACTGAAGCTTTCTTT. The gene calls are TRBV6-5 and TRBJ1-1; D uncertain. CDR3 length: 15 amino acids. V lost 0 bases, J lost 1 base, and 9 bases lay in between. Germline assignment: CDR1 MNHEY and CDR2 SVGAGI.

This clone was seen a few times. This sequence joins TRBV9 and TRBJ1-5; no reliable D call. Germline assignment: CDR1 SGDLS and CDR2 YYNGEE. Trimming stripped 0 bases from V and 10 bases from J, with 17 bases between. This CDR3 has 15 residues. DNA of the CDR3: TGTGCCAGCAGCGTAGAGCCAGGTCCTACGGTTCCCCAGCATTTT. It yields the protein CASSVEPGPTVPQHF.

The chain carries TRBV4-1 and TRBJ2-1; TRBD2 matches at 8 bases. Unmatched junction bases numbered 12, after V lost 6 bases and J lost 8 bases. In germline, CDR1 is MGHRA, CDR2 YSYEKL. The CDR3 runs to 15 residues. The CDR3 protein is CASRSSGSGRDEQFF. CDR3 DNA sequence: TGCGCCAGCAGATCAAGCGGGAGTGGTAGGGATGAGCAGTTCTTC.

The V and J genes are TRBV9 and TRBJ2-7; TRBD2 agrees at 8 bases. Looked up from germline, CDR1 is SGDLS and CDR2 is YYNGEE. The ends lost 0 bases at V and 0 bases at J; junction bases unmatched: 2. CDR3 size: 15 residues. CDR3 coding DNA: TGTGCCAGCAGCGTAGGAAGCGGGAGCTCCTACGAGCAGTACTTC. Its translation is CASSVGSGSSYEQYF.

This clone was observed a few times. The CDR3 DNA reads as TGTGCCAGCAGTTTATGGAAGGGGGACGAGCAGTACTTC. Translating gives CASSLWKGDEQYF. The chain has TRBV28 and TRBJ2-7; D possibly corresponds to TRBD1 (6 bases). The V and J ends lost 0 bases and 5 bases respectively, with 8 bases between them. The CDR3 spans 13 residues. Germline CDR1 MDHEN, CDR2 SYDVKM.

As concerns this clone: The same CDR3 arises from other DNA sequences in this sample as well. The CDR3: CASSLHLAGGPYEQYF. CDR3 nucleotide sequence: TGTGCCAGCAGTTTACATCTAGCGGGAGGACCCTACGAGCAGTACTTC. The J gene is TRBJ2-7, the V gene TRBV27, with 11 bases that match TRBD2. From germline, CDR1 is MNHEY and CDR2 SMNVEV (reference sequence). This CDR3 is built from 16 residues. The trim removed 2 bases at V and 2 bases at J, leaving 5 bases unmatched.

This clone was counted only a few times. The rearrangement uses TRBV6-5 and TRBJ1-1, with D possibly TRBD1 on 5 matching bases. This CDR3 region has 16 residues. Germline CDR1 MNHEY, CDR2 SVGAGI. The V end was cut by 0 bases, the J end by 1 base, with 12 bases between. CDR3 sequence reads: CASSYSPGDGNTEAFF. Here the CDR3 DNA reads TGTGCCAGCAGTTACTCTCCGGGGGATGGGAACACTGAAGCTTTCTTT.

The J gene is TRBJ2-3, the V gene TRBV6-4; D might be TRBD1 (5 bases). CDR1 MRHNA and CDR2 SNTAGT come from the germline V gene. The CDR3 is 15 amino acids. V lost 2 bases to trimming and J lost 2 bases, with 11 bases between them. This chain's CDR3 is CASSDQGEPTDTQYF. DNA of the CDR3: TGTGCCAGCAGTGACCAGGGCGAACCCACAGATACGCAGTATTTT.

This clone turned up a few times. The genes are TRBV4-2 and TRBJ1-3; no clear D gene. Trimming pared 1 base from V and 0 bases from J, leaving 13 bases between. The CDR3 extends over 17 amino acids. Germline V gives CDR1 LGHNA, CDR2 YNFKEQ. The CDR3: CASSQVLRPSSGNTIYF. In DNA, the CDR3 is TGTGCCAGCAGCCAAGTTCTCAGGCCGAGCTCTGGAAACACCATATATTTT.

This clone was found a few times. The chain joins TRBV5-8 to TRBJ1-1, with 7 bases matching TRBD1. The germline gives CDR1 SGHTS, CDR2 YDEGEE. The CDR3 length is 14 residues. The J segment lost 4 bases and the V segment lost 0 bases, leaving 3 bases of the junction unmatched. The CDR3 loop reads CASSLDRGGTEAFF. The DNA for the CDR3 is TGTGCCAGCAGCTTGGACAGGGGAGGCACTGAAGCTTTCTTT.

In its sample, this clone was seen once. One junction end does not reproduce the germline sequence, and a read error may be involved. The CDR3, as DNA: TGTGCCAGCAGTACACTCACAGAAGCGGCTCAGCCCCAGCATTTT. Translating gives CASSTLTEAAQPQHF. This chain connects TRBV19 to TRBJ1-5, with D uncertain. This CDR3 has 15 amino acids. Germline-derived CDR1 and CDR2 are LNHDA and SQIVND (reference sequence).

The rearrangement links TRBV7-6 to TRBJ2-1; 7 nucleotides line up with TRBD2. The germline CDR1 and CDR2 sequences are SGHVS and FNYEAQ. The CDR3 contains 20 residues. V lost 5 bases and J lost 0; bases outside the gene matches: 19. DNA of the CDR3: TGTGCCAGCAGCCCGTATCCCGGGGAGGGGACCCTTAGCTCCTACAATGAGCAGTTCTTC. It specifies CASSPYPGEGTLSSYNEQFF.

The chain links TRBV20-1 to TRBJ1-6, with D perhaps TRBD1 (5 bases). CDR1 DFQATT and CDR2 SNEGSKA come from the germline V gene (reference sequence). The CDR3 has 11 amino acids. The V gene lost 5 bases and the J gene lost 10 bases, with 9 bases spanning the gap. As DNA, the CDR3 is TGCAGTGCTCAAACAGGCTCACCCCTCCACTTT. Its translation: CSAQTGSPLHF.